This is a list of T cell receptor beta chains from one sample in a study of regulatory T cells in long-lasting Graves disease. TCRdb fed the multiplex PCR reads into MiXCR, producing one record per CDR3 protein. The data hold 650,000 to 700,000 distinct CDR3 sequences, with 25% to 35% observed a single time. Sequencing was performed on peripheral blood mononuclear cells (PBMCs), taken when the disease was refractory, from a patient treated with antithyroid drugs. Receptors originate from a female donor with Graves disease. CDR3s include the opening cysteine and the closing phenylalanine or tryptophan. D genes are given only for firm matches. Clone size, where shown, is once, few, many, or a class for clones that have expanded.

TRBV2	NA	NA	TRBJ2-3	TGTGCCAGCTCCTCCAGGTCCTTTAGCACAGATACGCAGTATTTT	CASSSRSFSTDTQYF
TRBV6-5	NA	TRBD1	TRBJ1-1	TGTGCCAGCAGTTACCTGGACAGGGACCACACTGAAGCTTTCTTT	CASSYLDRDHTEAFF
TRBV7-9	NA	NA	TRBJ2-1	TGTGCCAGCAGCCGTAAAGAAAATGAGCAGTTCTTC	CASSRKENEQFF
TRBV19	NA	TRBD1	TRBJ1-5	TGTGCCAGTTGGGACAGACCAAGCAATCAGCCCCAGCATTTT	CASWDRPSNQPQHF
TRBV28	few	NA	TRBJ1-2	TGTGCCAGCAGAAACCAGGACGGCCGAAACTATGGCTACACCTTC	CASRNQDGRNYGYTF
TRBV4-2	NA	NA	TRBJ2-1	TGTGCCAGCAGCTTCGAGGCGGGAGTCAGGGGTAGCTCCTACAATGAGCAGTTCTTC	CASSFEAGVRGSSYNEQFF
TRBV25-1	NA	TRBD1	TRBJ1-2	TGTGCCAGCAGTGAATATGGAGGGGGCGCCGGCTATGGCTACACCTTC	CASSEYGGGAGYGYTF
TRBV27	NA	NA	TRBJ1-5	TGTGCCAGCAGTTTATCGTTGAGGGGACAGCCCCAGCATTTT	CASSLSLRGQPQHF
TRBV2	few	NA	TRBJ2-7	TGTGCCAGCAGTGAAGGGGTCTACGTCTACGAGCAGTACTTC	CASSEGVYVYEQYF
TRBV6-1	many	NA	TRBJ1-1	TGTGCCAGCAGTGAAGCCCCCTACACTGAAGCTTTCTTT	CASSEAPYTEAFF
TRBV11-2	NA	NA	TRBJ2-2	TGTGCCAGCAGCTTAGCACAGGGAAGCTCCGGGGAGCTGTTTTTT	CASSLAQGSSGELFF
TRBV20-1	few	TRBD1	TRBJ2-2	TGCAGTGCTGGGTCGGTTGGACAGGGAAACGGGGCGAACACCGGGGAGCTGTTTTTT	CSAGSVGQGNGANTGELFF
TRBV14	few	NA	TRBJ2-7	TGTGCCAGCAGCCAAGATCTGGCCTACGAGCAGTACTTC	CASSQDLAYEQYF
TRBV3-1	NA	NA	TRBJ1-1	TGTGCCAGCAGCGGGGAGAGGTTGAACACTGAAGCTTTCTTT	CASSGERLNTEAFF
TRBV9	once	NA	TRBJ2-7	TGTGCCAGCAGCGTAGGCTCTACTACCTACGAGCAGTACTTC	CASSVGSTTYEQYF
TRBV7-9	NA	TRBD1	TRBJ2-7	TGTGCCAGCAGCTCAAGACAGGGTCTCCACGAGCAGTACTTC	CASSSRQGLHEQYF
TRBV27	many	NA	TRBJ1-5	TGTGCCAGCAGGGGTGGGGTTTCGAATCAGCCCCAGCATTTT	CASRGGVSNQPQHF
TRBV27	NA	NA	TRBJ2-7	TGTGCCAGCAGCTTTTCGGGACCCCACTACGAGCAGTACTTC	CASSFSGPHYEQYF
TRBV2	many	TRBD1	TRBJ1-2	TGTGCCAGCAGTGGGGACAGGGCAGCCAATGGCTACACCTTC	CASSGDRAANGYTF
TRBV15	NA	NA	TRBJ1-3	TGTGCCACCAGCAGAGGGGGTACGGTCTCTGGAAACACCATATATTTT	CATSRGGTVSGNTIYF
TRBV24-1	many	TRBD1	TRBJ1-1	TGTGCCACCAGTGACTCAGGGGGCGTCGGTGAAGCTTTCTTT	CATSDSGGVGEAFF
TRBV7-3	NA	NA	TRBJ2-5	TGTGCCAGCAGCCAGGGTAGGAGGAATCAAGAGACCCAGTACTTC	CASSQGRRNQETQYF